The following is a T cell receptor beta chain sequence with its context. The data stem from a study of blood T cell repertoires in COVID-19. The repertoire was sequenced with immunoSEQ multiplex PCR; TCRdb's copy has only in-frame clones and lacks some. The table lists about 420,000 clones, approximately 90% of them singletons. The specimen sequenced was peripheral blood. This clonotype was sampled from a young man with COVID-19, enrolled during active disease.

CDR3 bases: TGTGCCAGCAGTTACAGGGCAGGGCGGCTTGTAGAGCAGTTCTTC. Residues: CASSYRAGRLVEQFF. This chain links TRBV6-2 or TRBV6-3 with TRBJ2-1, with D tentatively TRBD1 (5 bases). CDR1 is MNHEY, CDR2 SVGEGT, per germline. Deletions cut 2 bases from V and 10 bases from J, with 18 bases between. The CDR3 is 15 residues long.